These 14 T cell receptor beta chains were all obtained from the same sample, sequenced in a study of T cell responses to AZD1222 COVID-19 vaccine. Measured with immunoSEQ multiplex PCR; TCRdb has only the in-frame clones, and not every one. The repertoire consists of 35,000 to 55,000 clones, with 65% to 85% occurring once and the leading ten covering approximately 52%. This specimen consisted of peripheral blood, obtained on day 0 of AZD1222 vaccination. These receptors all stem from an adult in good health.

This clone came up a few times. J is TRBJ2-1 and V is TRBV25-1, with D uncertain. Trimming cost V 2 bases and J 1 base, with 9 bases left between them. The CDR3 extends over 15 amino acids. The germline gives CDR1 MGHDK, CDR2 SYGVNS. DNA for the CDR3: TGTGCCAGCAGTGAAATCTACGGTTCCTACAATGAGCAGTTCTTC. Translation gives CASSEIYGSYNEQFF.

This clone has just one count. The V call is TRBV7-9, the J call TRBJ2-1; 7 bases fit TRBD2. This CDR3 is 13 amino acids long. The V segment lost 1 base and the J segment 6 bases; nucleotides outside the gene matches: 0. Per germline, CDR1 SEHNR and CDR2 FQNEAQ (reference sequence). This CDR3 reads CASSLGTSNEQFF. CDR3 nucleotide sequence: TGTGCCAGCAGCTTAGGGACTAGCAATGAGCAGTTCTTC.

The chain has TRBV13 and TRBJ2-3; 7 nucleotides align to TRBD1. The CDR3 runs 19 residues. V trimming: 3 bases; J trimming: 2 bases; junction bases outside the gene matches: 17. The germline gives CDR1 PRHDT, CDR2 FYEKMQ (reference sequence). CDR3 region: CASSLGIVGAGGHTDTQYF. The CDR3, as DNA: TGTGCCAGCAGCTTGGGCATAGTAGGGGCAGGGGGACACACAGATACGCAGTATTTT.

This chain uses TRBV30 with TRBJ1-5; no clear D. Trimming pared 5 bases from V and 0 bases from J, leaving 5 bases between. CDR3 length equals 12 residues. Germline CDR1 and CDR2: GTSNPN and SVGIG (reference sequence). In DNA, the CDR3 is TGTGCCTGGGGGCATAGCAATCAGCCCCAGCATTTT. It translates to CAWGHSNQPQHF.

The V and J genes are TRBV3-1 (or the pseudogene TRBV3-2) and TRBJ1-5, with a possible D match to TRBD1 (5 bases). This CDR3 region has 15 residues. Trimming took off 6 bases at V and 2 bases at J, with 14 bases between the two ends. Germline V gene data show CDR1 as LGHDT and CDR2 as YNNKEL (reference sequence). CDR3 loop: CASSLGGIGNQPQHF. The CDR3, as DNA: TGTGCCAGCAGTCTGGGGGGAATCGGCAATCAGCCCCAGCATTTT.

In its sample, this clone was seen once. The rearrangement links TRBV5-6 to TRBJ1-2, with D possibly matching TRBD1 (5 bases). CDR1 and CDR2 from the germline V gene are SGHDT and YYEEEE. The CDR3 contains 14 residues. Trimming pared 4 bases from V and 1 base from J, leaving 11 bases between. In DNA form, the CDR3 reads TGTGCCAGCAGCCAAGAGACAGTTAACTATGGCTACACCTTC. This sequence encodes CASSQETVNYGYTF.

This clone was seen once. The chain recombines TRBV6-5 with TRBJ2-7; D may be TRBD1 or TRBD2 (5 bases each). This CDR3 comprises 14 residues. Germline CDR1 reads MNHEY; CDR2 reads SVGAGI. The V gene lost 6 bases and the J gene lost 2 bases, with 14 bases spanning the gap. Here the CDR3 DNA reads TGTGCCAGCAGCGGCACGGGGCCGCCCTACGAGCAGTACTTC. Translating gives CASSGTGPPYEQYF.

The rearrangement links TRBV5-1 to TRBJ1-1; D remains ambiguous. The length of the CDR3 is 13 residues. The germline CDR1 and CDR2 sequences are SGHRS and YFSETQ. The V gene lost 2 bases and the J gene lost 1 base, with 6 bases spanning the gap. As DNA, the CDR3 is TGCGCCAGCAGCTTCACACAGAACACTGAAGCTTTCTTT. It translates to CASSFTQNTEAFF.

Only a few counts were recorded for this clone. The chain combines TRBV2 with TRBJ2-7, with D maybe TRBD1 (5 bases). Germline values: CDR1 SNHLY, CDR2 FYNNEI. V lost 9 bases to trimming and J lost 5 bases, with 14 bases between them. The CDR3 has 12 amino acids. In DNA form, the CDR3 reads TGTGCCAGGGGGCAGGGCGCCCACGAGCAGTACTTC. It encodes CARGQGAHEQYF.

The chain couples TRBV6-2 or TRBV6-3 to TRBJ1-2, with D uncertain. V lost 6 bases and J lost 5, with 10 bases in between. This CDR3 has 12 amino acids. From germline, CDR1 is MNHEY and CDR2 SVGEGT. This CDR3 reads CASSPPVYGYTF. CDR3 nucleotide sequence: TGTGCCAGCAGCCCTCCGGTGTATGGCTACACCTTC.

This chain joins TRBV18 and TRBJ1-6; no clear D. The ends were cut back, 2 bases at V and 5 bases at J, with 10 bases in the middle. This CDR3 has 15 residues. Germline V gene lookup returns CDR1 KGHSH and CDR2 LQKENI. The CDR3 bases are TGTGCCAGCTCACCAACTCAACAGAATAATTCACCCCTCCACTTT. Amino acids: CASSPTQQNNSPLHF.

This clone was observed a few times. This chain links TRBV10-3 with TRBJ2-7; D may match TRBD1 or TRBD2 (5 bases each). Between the trimmed V and J ends, which lost 5 bases and 5 bases, there was a span of 10 bases. This CDR3 has 12 amino acids. Germline V gene lookup returns CDR1 ENHRY and CDR2 SYGVKD. CDR3 coding DNA: TGTGCCATCAGTTTGGGGGAGAACGAGCAGTACTTC. Amino acid sequence: CAISLGENEQYF.

This chain connects TRBV6-2 or TRBV6-3 to TRBJ2-5, with 8 nucleotides matching TRBD2. CDR3 length equals 14 residues. Germline trimming cut 5 bases from V and 6 bases from J; bases unmatched to any gene: 8. Germline V lookup: CDR1 MNHEY, CDR2 SVGEGT. CDR3 bases: TGTGCCAGCAGTCTCATCGGGGGGGACAAGACCCAGTACTTC. Translating it yields CASSLIGGDKTQYF.

The chain carries TRBV3-1 (or the pseudogene TRBV3-2) and TRBJ2-3, with D uncertain. The CDR3 has 14 residues. Germline V gene sequence: CDR1 LGHDT, CDR2 YNNKEL (reference sequence). Trimming shortened V by 4 bases and J by 1 base, and 9 bases separated the two germline ends. CDR3 amino acids: CASSRGWGTDTQYF. For the CDR3, the DNA is TGTGCCAGCAGCCGTGGATGGGGCACAGATACGCAGTATTTT.